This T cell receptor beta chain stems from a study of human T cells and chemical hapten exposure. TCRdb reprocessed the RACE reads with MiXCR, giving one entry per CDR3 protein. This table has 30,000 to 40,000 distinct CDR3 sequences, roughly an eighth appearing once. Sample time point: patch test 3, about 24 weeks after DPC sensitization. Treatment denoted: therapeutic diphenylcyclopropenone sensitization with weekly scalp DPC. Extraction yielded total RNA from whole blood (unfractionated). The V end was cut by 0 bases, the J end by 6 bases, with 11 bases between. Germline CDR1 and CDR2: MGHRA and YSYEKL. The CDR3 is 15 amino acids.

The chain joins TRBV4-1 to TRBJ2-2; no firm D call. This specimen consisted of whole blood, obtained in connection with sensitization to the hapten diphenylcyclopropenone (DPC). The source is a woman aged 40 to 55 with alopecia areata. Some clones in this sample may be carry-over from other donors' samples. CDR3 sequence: CASSQDVFPSGELFF. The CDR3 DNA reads TGCGCCAGCAGCCAAGACGTCTTTCCCTCCGGGGAGCTGTTTTTT.